This T cell receptor beta chain was identified in a study of cytomegalovirus exposure and HLA in healthy donors. Clones were sequenced by immunoSEQ multiplex PCR, and TCRdb holds only the in-frame ones, with some missing. This sample has 200,000 to 300,000 clones, with roughly 91% found just once. The 120-subject validation cohort, separate from the 666-subject first cohort, included the donors. Points from the study as a whole: Subsequent analysis revealed that first-cohort TCR clusters tended to co-occur in the 130 or so validation repertoires. It was approximately 150 TCR beta chains that were listed as cytomegalovirus-associated.

The V gene's germline CDR1 is SNHLY and CDR2 FYNNEI. The CDR3 is made up of 14 amino acids. V was clipped by 2 bases and J by 1 base, with 8 bases between them. Worth noting for this clone: Its antigen is currently unknown.

The origin of this receptor is a woman aged 25 to 39 in good health and CMV-seronegative. V and J are TRBV2 and TRBJ1-1, with D possibly being TRBD1 (5 bases). Sequenced input: PBMCs. This chain's CDR3 is CASSERQKNTEAFF. For the CDR3, the DNA is TGTGCCAGCAGTGAACGACAGAAGAACACTGAAGCTTTCTTT.